Following are 4 T cell receptor beta chains from one sample sequenced in a study of T-cell memory formation after mild COVID-19. In TCRdb, the 5' RACE reads were re-called with MiXCR into one record per CDR3 protein. The sample carries under 110,000 distinct CDR3 sequences, 17% recorded once. Sequenced sample: PBMCs or a T cell subset sorted from them (not recorded which). The receptors stem from an adult woman who had mild COVID-19 (a few samples of this study predate the infection). Cell type and time point are not known.

The chain recombines TRBV16 with TRBJ1-2, with 7 positions matching TRBD1. This CDR3 comprises 14 residues. After removal of 2 bases from V and 6 bases from J, the junction contained 6 bases not matched to a gene. CDR1 is KGHSY, CDR2 FQNENV, per germline. CDR3 region: CASSQRQGMDGYTF. The CDR3 nucleotides are TGTGCCAGCAGCCAAAGACAGGGCATGGATGGCTACACCTTC.

V usage is TRBV5-1 and J usage is TRBJ2-7, with TRBD1 identical over 10 bases. Germline values: CDR1 SGHRS, CDR2 YFSETQ. The CDR3 has 14 residues. The J segment lost 5 bases and the V segment lost 3 bases, leaving 5 bases of the junction unmatched. CDR3 protein: CASSSGQGYDEQYF. The DNA of the CDR3 is TGCGCCAGCAGCTCGGGACAGGGGTACGACGAGCAGTACTTC.

The rearrangement uses TRBV20-1 and TRBJ2-2; 11 bases line up with TRBD2. The CDR3 runs 15 residues. Germline V gene data show CDR1 as DFQATT and CDR2 as SNEGSKA (reference sequence). V dropped 3 bases and J dropped 4; count of bases not matched to a gene: 4. CDR3 residues: CSASSLAGGTGELFF. CDR3 nucleotide sequence: TGCAGTGCTAGTAGCCTAGCGGGGGGCACCGGGGAGCTGTTTTTT.

In DNA, the CDR3 is TGTGCCAGCAGAGAGTGGACAGGGAGCGGAGGGACCCAGTACTTC. It yields the protein CASREWTGSGGTQYF. The rearrangement joins TRBV7-8 to TRBJ2-5; TRBD1 agrees at 8 bases. V lost 6 bases and J lost 7; bases outside the gene matches: 13. CDR3 size: 15 residues. Germline V gene sequence: CDR1 SGHVS, CDR2 FQNEAQ.